The clone carrying this T cell receptor (beta chain) showed up just a few times. Its antigen is still unknown. This sample is drawn from a study of cytotoxic CD8 clonotypes in ibrutinib-treated CLL. Study-level information: After a median approximately 12 months on treatment (6 to 36), response samples were drawn.

Data came from immunoSEQ multiplex PCR; TCRdb stores just in-frame clones and leaves some out. The data show tens of thousands of clones, with roughly 50% seen just once and about a fifth held by the top ten. The CDR3 runs to 16 residues. Germline V gene data show CDR1 as SGHVS and CDR2 as FNYEAQ. V dropped 2 bases and J dropped 3 bases, with 13 bases sitting between them. PBMCs were cryopreserved, and roughly 2 micrograms of genomic DNA from them went into TCR beta libraries. Study results and caveats: T-cell clonality at baseline went above that of age-matched healthy donors and rose and fell with circulating CD8+ T-cell counts. Sustained-remission patients were sampled at one set of times and progressing patients at different ones.

The chain couples TRBV7-6 to TRBJ2-2; D not resolved. This material consisted of PBMCs, taken after 24 months of ibrutinib treatment. The TCR sequence derives from a human donor with chronic lymphocytic leukemia. The CDR3 reads CASSLRIGWDTGELFF. In nucleotides, the CDR3 is TGTGCCAGCAGCTTACGAATAGGGTGGGACACCGGGGAGCTGTTTTTT.